Following are 25 T cell receptor beta chains from one sample sequenced in a study of blood T cell repertoires in COVID-19. Clones were read by immunoSEQ multiplex PCR, and TCRdb kept only the in-frame ones, dropping some. The sample has about 44,000 clones; more than 75% are singletons. Sequencing input: peripheral blood. All receptors derive from a human donor in a cohort sampled during active COVID-19.

The rearrangement uses TRBV11-2 and TRBJ2-5, with D unresolved. The germline V and J ends were trimmed by 1 base and 5 bases, with 5 bases remaining between them. Germline V lookup: CDR1 SGHAT, CDR2 FQNNGV. The length of the CDR3 is 12 residues. CDR3 DNA: TGTGCCAGCAGCTTAGTGAGGGAGACCCAGTACTTC. This codes for CASSLVRETQYF.

This clone was detected only once. The rearrangement joins TRBV5-4 to TRBJ2-2, with D uncertain. The CDR3 is made up of 14 amino acids. CDR1 is SGHNT, CDR2 YYREEE, per germline (reference sequence). V lost 0 bases and J lost 5, with 8 bases in between. The CDR3 region is CASSLDQTTGELFF. The CDR3, as DNA: TGTGCCAGCAGCTTGGACCAGACAACCGGGGAGCTGTTTTTT.

CDR3 sequence reads: CASSPPGGPADTQYF. CDR3 DNA: TGTGCCAGCAGCCCGCCCGGAGGGCCTGCAGATACGCAGTATTTT. The rearrangement joins TRBV7-2 to TRBJ2-3; tentative D call: TRBD2 (6 bases). The germline V and J ends were trimmed by 5 bases and 4 bases, with 16 bases remaining between them. The V gene's germline CDR1 is SGHTA and CDR2 FQGNSA. The CDR3 is made up of 15 amino acids.

The chain carries TRBV4-3 and TRBJ1-6; TRBD1 aligns across 10 bases. J lost 7 bases, V lost 4 bases, and 7 bases had no gene match. The germline V gene encodes CDR1 LGHNA and CDR2 YSLEER. The CDR3 is made up of 16 amino acids. DNA of the CDR3: TGCGCCAGCAGCCGAAAAGGGACAGGGGTCAATTCACCCCTCCACTTT. Residues: CASSRKGTGVNSPLHF.

This clone has a handful of counts. V and J are TRBV4-1 and TRBJ2-1; 10 positions agree with TRBD2. CDR1 is MGHRA, CDR2 YSYEKL, per germline. Trimming cost V 2 bases and J 2 bases; bases outside gene matches: 3. CDR3 length: 16 residues. The CDR3: CASSQNGLAAYNEQFF. The DNA of the CDR3 is TGCGCCAGCAGCCAAAATGGACTAGCGGCCTACAATGAGCAGTTCTTC.

CDR3 protein: CASSYGQGTDTQYF. The CDR3 DNA reads TGTGCCAGCAGTTACGGACAGGGCACAGATACGCAGTATTTT. The chain carries TRBV6-6 and TRBJ2-3, with TRBD1 matching 7 bases. Germline CDR1 reads MNHNY; CDR2 reads SVGAGI (reference sequence). V trimming: 2 bases; J trimming: 1 base; junction bases outside the gene matches: 0. CDR3 length equals 14 residues.

The gene calls are TRBV5-1 and TRBJ2-1; D not certain. With 0 bases removed from V and 9 bases from J, the gap between germline ends came to 4 bases. This CDR3 region has 11 residues. The germline gives CDR1 SGHRS, CDR2 YFSETQ. The CDR3: CASSLVGEQFF. The CDR3 DNA sequence: TGCGCCAGCAGCTTGGTCGGTGAGCAGTTCTTC.

This clone appeared once. The chain has TRBV19 and TRBJ2-2; a possible D gene is TRBD2 (6 bases). Germline-derived CDR1 and CDR2 are LNHDA and SQIVND (reference sequence). Trimming took off 3 bases at V and 5 bases at J, with 16 bases between the two ends. This CDR3 comprises 16 residues. CDR3 sequence: CASSIGRRAWTGELFF. The CDR3 DNA reads as TGTGCCAGTAGTATTGGGAGGAGGGCCTGGACCGGGGAGCTGTTTTTT.

The genes are TRBV12-3 or TRBV12-4 and TRBJ1-1; maybe TRBD1 (6 bases). V lost 6 bases and J lost 12, with 17 bases in between. This CDR3 region has 12 residues. CDR3 in amino acids: CASSSTGTVTFF. The CDR3 DNA reads TGTGCCAGCAGCTCAACAGGGACGGTGACTTTCTTT.

J is TRBJ2-3 and V is TRBV7-2; D is perhaps TRBD2 (6 bases). This CDR3 spans 15 amino acids. V lost 5 bases to trimming and J lost 1 base, with 13 bases between them. Germline loops: CDR1 SGHTA, CDR2 FQGNSA. CDR3 region: CASSVTSGGTDTQYF. CDR3 coding DNA: TGTGCCAGCAGCGTCACGTCGGGAGGCACAGATACGCAGTATTTT.

There are a few counts of this clone. The V call is TRBV13, the J call TRBJ2-7; 7 bases map to TRBD1. This CDR3 comprises 12 residues. Germline V gives CDR1 PRHDT, CDR2 FYEKMQ (reference sequence). Trimming removed 4 bases from V and 7 bases from J; junction bases left unmatched: 4. The CDR3 nucleotides read TGTGCCAGCAGCTCGACAGGGCGGGAGCAGTACTTC. Protein product: CASSSTGREQYF.

V usage is TRBV30 and J usage is TRBJ2-5, with 7 bases identical to TRBD2. Germline V lookup: CDR1 GTSNPN, CDR2 SVGIG (reference sequence). The CDR3 is made up of 16 amino acids. Unmatched junction bases numbered 19, after V lost 3 bases and J lost 9 bases. Written as DNA, the CDR3 is TGTGCCTGGAGCGACCACTCCGGGACTACCCGAATCCCCCAGTACTTC. This codes for CAWSDHSGTTRIPQYF.

The chain is built from TRBV2 and TRBJ2-7, with TRBD1 matching over 7 bases. The J segment lost 0 bases and the V segment lost 9 bases, leaving 5 bases of the junction unmatched. This CDR3 is 13 amino acids long. Germline V lookup: CDR1 SNHLY, CDR2 FYNNEI. CDR3 sequence (DNA): TGTGCCAGTAGAGAGGGGGCCTCCTACGAGCAGTACTTC. It specifies CASREGASYEQYF.

The rearrangement links TRBV2 to TRBJ2-7, with 14 bases aligning to TRBD2. Trimming removed 6 bases from V and 3 bases from J; junction bases left unmatched: 7. Germline CDR1 is SNHLY and CDR2 is FYNNEI. There are 16 residues in the CDR3. In nucleotides, the CDR3 is TGTGCCAGCAGGGGTGGGACTAGCGGGAGACGCTACGAGCAGTACTTC. This translates into CASRGGTSGRRYEQYF.

The chain combines TRBV19 with TRBJ2-3, with TRBD1 matching 8 bases. V was clipped by 4 bases and J by 2 bases; unmatched bases: 8. This CDR3 has 16 amino acids. In germline, CDR1 is LNHDA, CDR2 SQIVND (reference sequence). In nucleotides, the CDR3 is TGTGCCAGTAGTACCGGGACAGGTTTGATCACAGATACGCAGTATTTT. This gives the protein CASSTGTGLITDTQYF.

The rearrangement uses TRBV7-2 and TRBJ2-3, with 11 nucleotides matching TRBD2. Unmatched junction bases numbered 11, after V lost 7 bases and J lost 8 bases. CDR3 length: 15 amino acids. In germline, CDR1 is SGHTA, CDR2 FQGNSA. The CDR3 loop reads CASTPLLAGGGTQYF. CDR3 in DNA: TGTGCCAGCACCCCCCTCCTAGCGGGAGGTGGTACGCAGTATTTT.

The gene calls are TRBV5-4 and TRBJ2-1, with 11 bases aligning to TRBD1. V was clipped by 0 bases and J by 13 bases; unmatched bases: 3. Germline V gives CDR1 SGHNT, CDR2 YYREEE (reference sequence). The CDR3 spans 13 residues. Here the CDR3 DNA reads TGTGCCAGCAGCTTGGAGGGACAGGGGGACCAGTTCTTC. It translates to CASSLEGQGDQFF.

The chain recombines TRBV21-1 with TRBJ2-1; the DNA was not used to check the table's D call, TRBD1. TRBV21-1 is a listed pseudogene. The CDR3 is 18 residues long. The CDR3 is CASSKSSGVRLSYNEQFF. CDR3 nucleotide sequence: TGTGCCAGCAGCAAATCTTCAGGGGTTAGACTTTCCTACAATGAGCAGTTCTTC.

The gene calls are TRBV14 and TRBJ2-3, with 10 nucleotides matching TRBD2. Germline loops: CDR1 SGHDN, CDR2 FVKESK. The CDR3 is 15 amino acids. The junction had 4 bases not matched to a gene; V was cut back by 4 bases and J by 3 bases. CDR3 residues: CASSLGLAATDTQYF. In DNA form, the CDR3 reads TGTGCCAGCAGCCTCGGACTAGCGGCGACAGATACGCAGTATTTT.

This chain links TRBV5-4 with TRBJ1-2, with TRBD1 identical over 10 bases. Germline CDR1 reads SGHNT; CDR2 reads YYREEE (reference sequence). This CDR3 region has 13 residues. Unmatched junction bases numbered 0, after V lost 0 bases and J lost 7 bases. CDR3 coding DNA: TGTGCCAGCAGCTTGGGACAGGGGGCTGGCTACACCTTC. Amino acid sequence: CASSLGQGAGYTF.

This sequence joins TRBV10-3 and TRBJ2-5; possible D gene TRBD2, 6 bases. In germline, CDR1 is ENHRY, CDR2 SYGVKD. This CDR3 has 12 amino acids. The V and J ends lost 2 bases and 9 bases respectively, with 10 bases between them. The chain's CDR3 is CAISEKGTAQYF. The CDR3 DNA reads as TGTGCCATCAGTGAGAAGGGGACTGCCCAGTACTTC.

This CDR3 is CASSLRQGRSNEKLFF. The CDR3 bases are TGTGCCAGCAGTTTAAGACAGGGGAGGTCTAATGAAAAACTGTTTTTT. This chain joins TRBV28 and TRBJ1-4; 8 bases map to TRBD1. V was clipped by 2 bases and J by 3 bases; unmatched bases: 5. Germline assignment: CDR1 MDHEN and CDR2 SYDVKM. The CDR3 runs 16 residues.

This clone came up once. The rearrangement links TRBV15 to TRBJ2-5; TRBD2 is a possible D gene (6 bases). There are 13 residues in the CDR3. Germline V gene data show CDR1 as LNHNV and CDR2 as YYDKDF (reference sequence). V was cut by 11 bases and J by 4 bases, with 17 bases left in between. CDR3 loop: CAVGGTVRETQYF. CDR3 sequence (DNA): TGTGCCGTGGGGGGAACGGTTCGAGAGACCCAGTACTTC.

The chain recombines TRBV9 with TRBJ2-3, with 9 bases lining up with TRBD2. The CDR3 consists of 16 residues. Losses at the gene ends were 1 base for V and 0 bases for J; bases not matched to a gene: 3. Germline V gene sequence: CDR1 SGDLS, CDR2 YYNGEE. This CDR3 is CASSVWTSVSTDTQYF. CDR3 nucleotide sequence: TGTGCCAGCAGCGTATGGACTAGCGTTAGCACAGATACGCAGTATTTT.

The V call is TRBV11-2, the J call TRBJ2-3, with 8 bases that match TRBD2. The CDR3 spans 14 residues. The germline CDR1 and CDR2 sequences are SGHAT and FQNNGV. Trimming at V came to 4 bases and at J to 5 bases, leaving 5 bases not matched to a gene. The CDR3 DNA reads TGTGCCAGCAGCTCAGCGGGGGCTATAGATACGCAGTATTTT. Residues: CASSSAGAIDTQYF.